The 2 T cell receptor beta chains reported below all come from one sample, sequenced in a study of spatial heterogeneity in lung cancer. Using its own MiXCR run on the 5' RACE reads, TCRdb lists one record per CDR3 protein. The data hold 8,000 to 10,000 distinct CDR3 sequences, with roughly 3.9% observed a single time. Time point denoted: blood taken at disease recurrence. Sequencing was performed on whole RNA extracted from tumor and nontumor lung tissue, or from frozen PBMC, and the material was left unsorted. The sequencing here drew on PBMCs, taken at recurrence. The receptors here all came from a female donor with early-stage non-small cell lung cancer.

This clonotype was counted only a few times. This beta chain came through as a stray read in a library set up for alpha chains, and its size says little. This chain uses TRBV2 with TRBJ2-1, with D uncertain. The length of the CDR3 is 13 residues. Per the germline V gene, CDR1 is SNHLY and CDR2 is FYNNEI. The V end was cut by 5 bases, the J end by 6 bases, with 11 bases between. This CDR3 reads CASSLPEPNEQFF. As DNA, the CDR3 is TGTGCCAGCAGTCTTCCGGAGCCCAATGAGCAGTTCTTC.

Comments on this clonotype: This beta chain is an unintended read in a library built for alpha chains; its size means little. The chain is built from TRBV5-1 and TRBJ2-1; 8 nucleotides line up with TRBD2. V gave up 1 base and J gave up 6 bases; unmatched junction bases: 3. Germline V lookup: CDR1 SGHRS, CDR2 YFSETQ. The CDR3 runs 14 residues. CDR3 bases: TGCGCCAGCAGCTTGTACCTAGCGGGCAATGAGCAGTTCTTC. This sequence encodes CASSLYLAGNEQFF. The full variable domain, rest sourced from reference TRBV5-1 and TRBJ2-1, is KAGVTQTPRYLIKTRGQQVTLSCSPISGHRSVSWYQQTPGQGLQFLFEYFSETQRNKGNFPGRFSGRQFSNSRSEMNVSTLELGDSALYLCASSLYLAGNEQFFGPGTRLTVL.